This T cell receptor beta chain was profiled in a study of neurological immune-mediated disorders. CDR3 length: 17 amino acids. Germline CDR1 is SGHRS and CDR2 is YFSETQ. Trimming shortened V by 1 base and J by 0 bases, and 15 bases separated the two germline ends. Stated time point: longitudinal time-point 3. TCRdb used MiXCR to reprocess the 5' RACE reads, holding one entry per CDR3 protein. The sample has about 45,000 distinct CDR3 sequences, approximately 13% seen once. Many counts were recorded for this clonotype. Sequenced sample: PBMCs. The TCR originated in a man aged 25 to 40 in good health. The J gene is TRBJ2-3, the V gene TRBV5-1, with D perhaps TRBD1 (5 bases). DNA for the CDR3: TGCGCCAGCAGCTTGTTGCCCCAGGGAATAAGCACAGATACGCAGTATTTT. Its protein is CASSLLPQGISTDTQYF.